What follows are 16 T cell receptor beta chains derived from one specimen sequenced in a study of vaccination effects on CD4 cells after COVID-19. Their antigens are not known. The assay was immunoSEQ multiplex PCR, and TCRdb's table has in-frame clones only and misses some. The sample lists 50,000 to 75,000 clones, approximately 80% seen once, with approximately 3% in the top ten. Cells that had been cultured for roughly 9 days were the source of isolated CD4+ T cells. Sequenced material: CD4+ T cells from PBMCs cultured without peptide, taken before COVID-19 vaccination. All receptors derive from a human donor who received a COVID-19 vaccine.

The chain couples TRBV6-6 to TRBJ2-1, with 8 nucleotides matching TRBD2. Germline V lookup: CDR1 MNHNY, CDR2 SVGAGI (reference sequence). The CDR3 is made up of 13 amino acids. With 5 bases clipped from V and 15 bases from J, the junction kept 12 bases outside the gene matches. CDR3 nucleotide sequence: TGTGCCAGCAGTACTGCGGGGGGAAGGGGTGGGTTCTTC. Protein product: CASSTAGGRGGFF.

The chain couples TRBV5-4 to TRBJ2-5, with TRBD2 matching 7 bases. Germline V gene data show CDR1 as SGHNT and CDR2 as YYREEE (reference sequence). The CDR3 runs to 15 residues. Germline trimming cut 2 bases from V and 2 bases from J; bases unmatched to any gene: 6. In DNA form, the CDR3 reads TGTGCCAGCAGCTTAAGGACTAGGGAACAAGAGACCCAGTACTTC. Its protein product is CASSLRTREQETQYF.

The chain carries TRBV11-2 and TRBJ1-4; maybe TRBD1 (5 bases). Germline CDR1 is SGHAT and CDR2 is FQNNGV. Trimming took off 1 base at V and 7 bases at J, with 13 bases between the two ends. The CDR3 consists of 15 residues. As DNA, the CDR3 is TGTGCCAGCAGCTTAGTGCAGGGCTTAGGTGAAAAACTGTTTTTT. Translating gives CASSLVQGLGEKLFF.

The gene calls are TRBV12-5 and TRBJ2-3, with D perhaps TRBD2 (5 bases). The CDR3 totals 18 residues. Trimming took 0 bases from V and 3 from J, leaving 19 bases between them. Germline CDR1 reads LGHNT; CDR2 reads FRNRAP. CDR3 amino acids: CASGLVRDGQVVTDTQYF. The CDR3 DNA follows: TGTGCTAGTGGTTTGGTACGGGATGGGCAGGTTGTGACAGATACGCAGTATTTT.

The CDR3 nucleotides are TGTGCCAGCAGCGTAGAGGAGCGGGGGTACAATGAGCAGTTCTTC. Its translation is CASSVEERGYNEQFF. The chain uses TRBV9 and TRBJ2-1; 8 bases match TRBD2. Germline V gene lookup returns CDR1 SGDLS and CDR2 YYNGEE. This CDR3 has 15 amino acids. J lost 4 bases, V lost 0 bases, and 3 bases had no gene match.

The chain links TRBV3-1 (or the pseudogene TRBV3-2) to TRBJ2-1; 13 bases are a match to TRBD2. Trimming cost V 4 bases and J 6 bases; bases outside gene matches: 6. The CDR3 is 16 residues long. Germline V gene sequence: CDR1 LGHDT, CDR2 YNNKEL (reference sequence). CDR3 residues: CASSPLGLAGVNEQFF. The CDR3, as DNA: TGTGCCAGCAGCCCCCTTGGACTAGCGGGGGTCAATGAGCAGTTCTTC.

The chain is built from TRBV20-1 and TRBJ2-3; 7 positions agree with TRBD1. The CDR3 runs to 12 residues. V lost 3 bases to trimming and J lost 5 bases; unmatched junction nucleotides: 2. From germline, CDR1 is DFQATT and CDR2 SNEGSKA (reference sequence). The CDR3 DNA reads TGCAGTGCTAGTTCAGGGGGAGATACGCAGTATTTT. This translates into CSASSGGDTQYF.

This rearrangement joins TRBV2 to TRBJ2-5; possible D gene TRBD1, 6 bases. Trimming took 9 bases from V and 7 from J, leaving 21 bases between them. The CDR3 length is 14 residues. In germline, CDR1 is SNHLY, CDR2 FYNNEI. The CDR3 DNA is TGTGCCAGTCCGCCGCGGACAGCCCCAATGACCCAGTACTTC. This codes for CASPPRTAPMTQYF. The full variable domain, rest sourced from reference TRBV2 and TRBJ2-5, is EPEVTQTPSHQVTQMGQEVILRCVPISNHLYFYWYRQILGQKVEFLVSFYNNEISEKSEIFDDQFSVERPDGSNFTLKIRSTKLEDSAMYFCASPPRTAPMTQYFGPGTRLLVL.

This chain links TRBV5-6 with TRBJ1-2; D remains unclear. This CDR3 region has 13 residues. Germline values: CDR1 SGHDT, CDR2 YYEEEE. V was clipped by 2 bases and J by 6 bases, with 11 bases between them. As DNA, the CDR3 is TGTGCCAGCAGCTTTTACAACGCTGATGGCTACACCTTC. Encoded protein: CASSFYNADGYTF.

The chain uses TRBV4-1 and TRBJ1-5; tentative D call: TRBD1 (6 bases). The CDR3 extends over 18 amino acids. V was pared by 5 bases and J by 7 bases, with 27 bases between. Germline assignment: CDR1 MGHRA and CDR2 YSYEKL. The chain's CDR3 is CASSSREGGIGFVQPQHF. The CDR3 DNA reads as TGCGCCAGCAGCTCCCGAGAGGGGGGAATCGGTTTTGTCCAGCCCCAGCATTTT.

This clone appeared a single time. The chain recombines TRBV9 with TRBJ2-2; the match to TRBD1 covers 9 bases. Germline V CDR1 and CDR2: SGDLS, YYNGEE. With 4 bases clipped from V and 0 bases from J, the junction kept 4 bases outside the gene matches. The CDR3 is 16 residues long. CDR3 amino acids: CASSPRTGANTGELFF. DNA for the CDR3: TGTGCCAGCAGCCCGCGGACAGGGGCGAACACCGGGGAGCTGTTTTTT.

This clone was seen a few times. The chain recombines TRBV7-2 with TRBJ1-2; D unresolved. The CDR3 covers 15 residues. V lost 0 bases, J lost 4 bases, and 12 bases lay in between. CDR1 is SGHTA, CDR2 FQGNSA, per germline. The CDR3 DNA sequence: TGTGCCAGCAGCTTAGCGGCAGGATCTTTCTATGGCTACACCTTC. Protein: CASSLAAGSFYGYTF.

The chain uses TRBV7-3 and TRBJ2-2; D possibly corresponds to TRBD1 (6 bases). V lost 4 bases and J 6 bases, leaving 15 bases between the germline ends. The germline V gene encodes CDR1 SGHTA and CDR2 FQGTGA. This CDR3 contains 15 residues. CDR3 in amino acids: CASSSSIYRAGELFF. The CDR3 DNA sequence: TGTGCCAGCAGCTCCTCCATTTACAGGGCCGGGGAGCTGTTTTTT.

The chain links TRBV9 to TRBJ1-1; D is ambiguous. Trimming took off 4 bases at V and 1 base at J, with 8 bases between the two ends. This CDR3 spans 13 amino acids. The germline CDR1 and CDR2 sequences are SGDLS and YYNGEE. The DNA of the CDR3 is TGTGCCAGCAGCTCCCGGAGGAACACTGAAGCTTTCTTT. It is translated as CASSSRRNTEAFF.

The V call is TRBV6-5, the J call TRBJ1-4; 8 bases match TRBD1. The CDR3 runs to 15 residues. The V segment lost 6 bases and the J segment 1 base; nucleotides outside the gene matches: 4. Germline V gene lookup returns CDR1 MNHEY and CDR2 SVGAGI. The CDR3, as DNA: TGTGCCAGCAGCGGACAGGGCCTAACTAATGAAAAACTGTTTTTT. This gives the protein CASSGQGLTNEKLFF.

This clone occurred a few times. This chain joins TRBV28 and TRBJ1-2; D may be TRBD1 (5 bases). V was pared by 2 bases and J by 2 bases, with 15 bases between. CDR3 size: 16 residues. Germline V gene data show CDR1 as MDHEN and CDR2 as SYDVKM. The CDR3 protein is CASSLLRGGINYGYTF. The CDR3 bases are TGTGCCAGCAGTTTACTCCGGGGCGGCATCAACTATGGCTACACCTTC.